This T cell receptor (beta chain) was profiled in a study of breast tumors, draining lymph nodes, adjacent tissues. The CDR3 sequence is 17 residues long. J was trimmed by 2 bases and V by 0 bases; bases with no gene match: 7. Germline V gives CDR1 DFQATT, CDR2 SNEGSKA (reference sequence). MiXCR, applied by TCRdb to the multiplex PCR reads, yields one record per CDR3 protein. The repertoire holds over 150,000 distinct CDR3 sequences, with roughly 30% as singletons. Axillary draining lymph nodes of breast cancer patients supplied the node samples. Remarks on this clonotype: The antigen remains undetermined. A read error may be the cause here, since a much bigger clone is one base away.

Study-wide results and caveats: Data fit most tumor T cells coming from lymph node, expanding in tumor. Compared with basal-like, luminal-like tumors shared significantly more repertoire with nontumor tissue. Tumor T cell lymph node origin was a supported hypothesis, not proven. Tumor repertoires ranked between lymph nodes and nontumor tissue in diversity, with V and J gene preferences.

The rearrangement joins TRBV20-1 to TRBJ1-5; TRBD1 matches 10 bases. The receptor was derived from a female donor with breast cancer. Some clones in this sample may be carry-over from other donors' samples. Sequenced: axillary lymph node tissue. The chain's CDR3 is CSARDLDRGAGNQPQHF. In DNA, the CDR3 is TGCAGTGCTAGAGATTTGGACAGGGGGGCCGGCAATCAGCCCCAGCATTTT.